This T cell receptor beta chain appears in the sequencing data of a study of cytomegalovirus exposure and HLA in healthy donors. Primers: 60 Vbeta forward and 13 Jbeta reverse. Assay used: immunoSEQ multiplex PCR; TCRdb lists only in-frame clones, some missing. Here the sample spans approximately 140,000 clones, approximately 73% being singletons. V lost 5 bases, J lost 9 bases, and 10 bases stayed unmatched. This CDR3 spans 13 amino acids. The germline gives CDR1 MNHEY, CDR2 SMNVEV (reference sequence). The material sequenced was PBMCs. The clonotype originates from a human donor in good health. The chain employs TRBV27 and TRBJ2-7, with 7 positions matching TRBD2. CDR3 protein: CASSPRGRGGQYF. CDR3 nucleotides: TGTGCCAGCAGTCCCCGAGGGAGGGGCGGGCAGTACTTC.